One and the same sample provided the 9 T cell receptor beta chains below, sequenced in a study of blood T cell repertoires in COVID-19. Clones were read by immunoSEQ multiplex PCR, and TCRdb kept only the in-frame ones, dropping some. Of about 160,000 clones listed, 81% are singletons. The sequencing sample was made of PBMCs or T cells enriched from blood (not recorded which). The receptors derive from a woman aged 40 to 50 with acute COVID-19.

The chain's CDR3 is CSVSTGQGPNEQYF. The CDR3 nucleotides are TGCAGCGTTTCTACTGGACAGGGGCCGAACGAGCAGTACTTC. The chain has TRBV29-1 and TRBJ2-7, with TRBD1 matching over 9 bases. Germline values: CDR1 SQVTM, CDR2 ANQGSEA. Unmatched junction bases numbered 10, after V lost 5 bases and J lost 5 bases. The CDR3 has 14 amino acids.

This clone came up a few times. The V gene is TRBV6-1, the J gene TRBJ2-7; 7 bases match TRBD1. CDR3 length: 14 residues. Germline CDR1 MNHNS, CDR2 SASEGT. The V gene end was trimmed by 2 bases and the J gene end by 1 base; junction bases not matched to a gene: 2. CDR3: CASSELGQSYEQYV. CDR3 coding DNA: TGTGCCAGCAGTGAACTGGGACAGTCCTACGAGCAGTACGTC.

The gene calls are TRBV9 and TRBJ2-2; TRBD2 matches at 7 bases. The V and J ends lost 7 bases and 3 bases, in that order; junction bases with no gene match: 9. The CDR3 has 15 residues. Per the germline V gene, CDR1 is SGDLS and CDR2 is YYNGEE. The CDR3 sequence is CASGWAGEHTGELFF. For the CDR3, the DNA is TGTGCCAGCGGTTGGGCGGGGGAGCACACCGGGGAGCTGTTTTTT.

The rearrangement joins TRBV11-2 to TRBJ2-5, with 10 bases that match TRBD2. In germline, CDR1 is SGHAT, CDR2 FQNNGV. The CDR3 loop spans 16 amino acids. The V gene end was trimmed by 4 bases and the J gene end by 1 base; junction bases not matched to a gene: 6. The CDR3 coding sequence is TGTGCCAGCAGCTCCGTTAGCGGGAGGTCCCAAGAGACCCAGTACTTC. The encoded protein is CASSSVSGRSQETQYF.

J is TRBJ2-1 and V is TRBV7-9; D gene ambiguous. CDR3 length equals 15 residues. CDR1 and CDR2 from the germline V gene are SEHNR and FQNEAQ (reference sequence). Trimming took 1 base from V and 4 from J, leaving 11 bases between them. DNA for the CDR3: TGTGCCAGCAGCTTAGTTGGTATTACATACAATGAGCAGTTCTTC. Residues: CASSLVGITYNEQFF.

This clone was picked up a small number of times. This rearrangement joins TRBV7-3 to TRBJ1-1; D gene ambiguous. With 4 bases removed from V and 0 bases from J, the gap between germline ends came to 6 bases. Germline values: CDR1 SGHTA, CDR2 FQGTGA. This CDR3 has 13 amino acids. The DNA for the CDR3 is TGTGCCAGCAGCTCCTCCTTGAACACTGAAGCTTTCTTT. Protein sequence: CASSSSLNTEAFF.

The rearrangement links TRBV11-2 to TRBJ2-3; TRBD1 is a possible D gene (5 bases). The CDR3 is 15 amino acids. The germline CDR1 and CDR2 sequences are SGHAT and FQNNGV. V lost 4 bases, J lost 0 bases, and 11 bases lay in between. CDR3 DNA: TGTGCCAGCAGCTGGACACGATCTAGCACAGATACGCAGTATTTT. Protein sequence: CASSWTRSSTDTQYF.

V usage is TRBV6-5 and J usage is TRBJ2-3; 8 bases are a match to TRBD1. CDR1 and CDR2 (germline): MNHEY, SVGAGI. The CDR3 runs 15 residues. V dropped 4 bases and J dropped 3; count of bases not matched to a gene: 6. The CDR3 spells CASSSGGIGTDTQYF. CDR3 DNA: TGTGCCAGCAGTTCAGGGGGCATTGGGACAGATACGCAGTATTTT.

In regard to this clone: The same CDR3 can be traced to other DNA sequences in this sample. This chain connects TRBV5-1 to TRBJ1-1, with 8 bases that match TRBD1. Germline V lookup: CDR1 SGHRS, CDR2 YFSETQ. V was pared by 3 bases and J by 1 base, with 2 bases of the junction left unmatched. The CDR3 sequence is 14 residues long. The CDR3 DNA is TGCGCCAGCAGCTCACAGGGGGGGAACACTGAAGCTTTCTTT. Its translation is CASSSQGGNTEAFF.